This T cell receptor (beta chain) was observed in a study of shared clonotypes between healthy human individuals. Into CD45RA+ naive and CD45RA-negative memory subsets, the CD4+ cells were split. Germline lookup yields CDR1 SGHRS and CDR2 YFSETQ. V was pared by 0 bases and J by 6 bases, with 10 bases between. This CDR3 comprises 14 residues. The data were produced by immunoSEQ multiplex PCR, yet TCRdb's version contains in-frame clones alone and is incomplete. The profile shows some 790,000 clones, just under 75% of them singletons. The sample comprised memory CD4+ T cells sorted from blood. Sample subset: CD45RA-negative fraction. J is TRBJ1-3 and V is TRBV5-1; D not certain. The sequence derives from a woman in her 30s in good health. Here the CDR3 DNA reads TGCGCCAGCAGCTTGGGTTCAACAGCAAACACCATATATTTT. Its translation is CASSLGSTANTIYF. The full variable domain, completed using reference TRBV5-1 and TRBJ1-3, is KAGVTQTPRYLIKTRGQQVTLSCSPISGHRSVSWYQQTPGQGLQFLFEYFSETQRNKGNFPGRFSGRQFSNSRSEMNVSTLELGDSALYLCASSLGSTANTIYFGEGSWLTVV.